The sequence of this T cell receptor (beta chain) was determined in a study of vaccination and CD4 T cells after COVID-19. Study overall: SARS-CoV-2, HCoV-NL63, HCoV-OC43 and HCoV-229E supplied the overlapping spike peptides used to stimulate cells.

The CDR3 length is 14 residues. Germline CDR1 is LNHDA and CDR2 is SQIVND (reference sequence). With 7 bases removed from V and 2 bases from J, the gap between germline ends came to 15 bases. Cultured CD4+ T cell DNA was sequenced using the Oncomine TCR Beta short-read assay. Via MiXCR, TCRdb re-called the PCR reads, giving one row per CDR3 protein. The sample includes some 15,000 distinct CDR3 sequences, over 60% of them seen just once. Treatment described: roughly nine-day PBMC culture with coronavirus spike peptide pools or control peptides (ViraFEST assay). A note on this clonotype: Its antigen is not known.

The chain couples TRBV19 to TRBJ2-7; possible D gene TRBD2, 6 bases. This clonotype originated in a human donor who had recovered from COVID-19. Specimen: CD4+ T cells from blood, cultured in vitro. This chain's CDR3 is CASTSSGSPYEQYF. CDR3 bases: TGTGCCAGTACCTCAAGCGGGTCACCCTACGAGCAGTACTTC.